The T cell receptor (beta chain) under discussion was sequenced for a study of patients and donors after allogeneic stem cell transplantation. V was shortened by 4 bases and J by 2 bases, with 13 bases between the two germline ends. In germline, CDR1 is LGHNA, CDR2 YSLEER. The CDR3 loop spans 15 amino acids. MiXCR, applied by TCRdb to the RT-PCR reads, yields one record per CDR3 protein. The table shows some 200,000 distinct CDR3 sequences, with around two fifths occurring only once. The chain recombines TRBV4-3 with TRBJ2-3; D not certain. The receptor was derived from a human donor who was either an allogeneic HSCT recipient or a stem cell or donor lymphocyte infusion donor (not recorded which). It is not recorded whose cells these are; they may come from a transplant donor. The material sequenced was blood, either unsorted or a sorted T cell fraction (not recorded which). Here the CDR3 DNA reads TGCGCCAGCAGCCCAAGTATTGCCCTCACAGATACGCAGTATTTT. Translating it yields CASSPSIALTDTQYF.